Below, 8 T cell receptor beta chains from the same sample are listed, as sequenced in a study of blood T cell repertoires in COVID-19 (dated by TCRdb to about 2020). Library preparation used the immunoSEQ multiplex PCR assay. As stored in TCRdb, this immuneACCESS dataset retains in-frame rearrangements with V and J assigned. A fraction of the clones does not appear; measured against another copy, unresolved V genes explain less than half of the discrepancy, and the remainder lacks a known reason. This sample has roughly 59,000 clones in its table, and approximately 82% of those were observed once. In total, the top ten clones hold roughly 12% of the sample. The sequencing input was peripheral blood. These receptors were obtained from a man older than 75 with acute or convalescent COVID-19.

The CDR3 coding sequence is TGTGCCAGCAGAGTACAGGGTCCCACTGAAGCTTTCTTT. This translates into CASRVQGPTEAFF. The V gene is TRBV2, the J gene TRBJ1-1; possibly TRBD1 for D (6 bases). V lost 6 bases and J 4 bases, leaving 12 bases between the germline ends. Germline V gene lookup returns CDR1 SNHLY and CDR2 FYNNEI. The CDR3 is 13 residues long.

The chain joins TRBV6-1 to TRBJ1-5, with D maybe TRBD1 (5 bases). With 0 bases removed from V and 9 bases from J, the gap between germline ends came to 15 bases. CDR1 and CDR2 from the germline V gene are MNHNS and SASEGT. The CDR3 spans 15 residues. CDR3 DNA: TGTGCCAGCAGTGAAGCCCCCCAGGGCCTAATGCCCCAGCATTTT. Its translation: CASSEAPQGLMPQHF.

The gene calls are TRBV2 and TRBJ1-1; D is perhaps TRBD1 (5 bases). Germline CDR1 SNHLY, CDR2 FYNNEI. V shed 4 bases and J shed 1 base, with 7 bases lying between them. The CDR3 contains 13 residues. CDR3 amino acids: CASSGRGNTEAFF. DNA for the CDR3: TGTGCCAGCAGTGGAAGGGGGAACACTGAAGCTTTCTTT. Full variable domain (outside the CDR3, taken from reference TRBV2 and TRBJ1-1): EPEVTQTPSHQVTQMGQEVILRCVPISNHLYFYWYRQILGQKVEFLVSFYNNEISEKSEIFDDQFSVERPDGSNFTLKIRSTKLEDSAMYFCASSGRGNTEAFFGQGTRLTVV.

This clone appeared a single time. The chain employs TRBV3-1 (or the pseudogene TRBV3-2) and TRBJ2-1; possible D gene TRBD2, 5 bases. This CDR3 has 15 amino acids. Looked up from germline, CDR1 is LGHDT and CDR2 is YNNKEL (reference sequence). The V end lost 4 bases, the J end lost 0 bases, and 10 bases lay between the germline ends. The CDR3 region has the DNA TGTGCCAGCAGCCTAACTAGGGTCTCCTACAATGAGCAGTTCTTC. This translates into CASSLTRVSYNEQFF.

The V gene is TRBV24-1, the J gene TRBJ1-5; a possible D gene is TRBD1 (5 bases). The CDR3 is 14 residues long. The V end lost 6 bases, the J end lost 5 bases, and 13 bases lay between the germline ends. Germline CDR1 and CDR2: KGHDR and SFDVKD. CDR3 DNA sequence: TGTGCCACCAGTCACGGACATACGGATCAGCCCCAGCATTTT. Translation gives CATSHGHTDQPQHF.

This clone was seen only a few times. This chain uses TRBV30 with TRBJ2-1, with D perhaps TRBD1 (6 bases). V was shortened by 8 bases and J by 8 bases, with 22 bases between the two germline ends. This CDR3 contains 14 residues. Per germline, CDR1 GTSNPN and CDR2 SVGIG (reference sequence). The CDR3 sequence: CARTRDTTGDEQFF. CDR3 DNA: TGTGCCCGAACACGGGACACAACGGGCGATGAGCAGTTCTTC.

The rearrangement links TRBV11-3 to TRBJ2-3; the match to TRBD1 covers 7 bases. V trimming: 5 bases; J trimming: 0 bases; junction bases outside the gene matches: 5. The germline V gene encodes CDR1 SGHNT and CDR2 YENEEA. CDR3 length equals 15 residues. CDR3 in amino acids: CASSARTGSTDTQYF. CDR3 coding DNA: TGTGCCAGCAGCGCCCGGACAGGAAGCACAGATACGCAGTATTTT.

The chain recombines TRBV5-1 with TRBJ1-6, with 8 bases identical to TRBD1. The ends lost 2 bases at V and 13 bases at J; junction bases unmatched: 14. There are 16 residues in the CDR3. Germline loops: CDR1 SGHRS, CDR2 YFSETQ. The CDR3 nucleotides are TGCGCCAGCAGCTTAGACTCCGGGACAGGACAAAAGCCCCTCCACTTT. This translates into CASSLDSGTGQKPLHF.